This TCR beta chain originates from a study of blood T cell repertoires in COVID-19. Turning to the study itself: Acute and convalescent COVID-19 samples came from the United States, Italy and Spain. PBMCs, B-cell-depleted T cells, or T cells were the source of the cDNA or gDNA that made up the material.

CDR3 length equals 15 residues. With 2 bases removed from V and 8 bases from J, the gap between germline ends came to 17 bases. In germline, CDR1 is SGHTS, CDR2 YDEGEE. Original processing notes: Amplifying reference gene primers gave estimates of nucleated cell counts. TCRdb keeps only in-frame clones here, not all; method: immunoSEQ multiplex PCR. From that table come the V and J calls and clone size; the DNA was used to work out D and trimming. The sample has a few hundred thousand clones; around 90% are singletons. The receptor's source is a man aged 18 to 30 with active or convalescent COVID-19. The chain couples TRBV5-8 to TRBJ1-5, with a weak D call TRBD1 (5 bases). Sequenced material: peripheral blood. This CDR3 is CASSLGGMDNEPQHF. CDR3 in DNA: TGTGCCAGCAGCTTAGGTGGGATGGACAACGAGCCCCAGCATTTT.